The 18 T cell receptor beta chains reported below all come from one sample, sequenced in a study of blood T cell repertoires in COVID-19 (dated by TCRdb to 2018 to 2020). Library creation used the immunoSEQ multiplex PCR assay. TCRdb stores this immuneACCESS table with in-frame sequences only. Part of the clones is absent; in the studies checked, under half of the shortfall reflects unresolved V genes, and no reason is known for the rest. In this sample the table shows about 35,000 clones, more than 70% of which occur a single time. Together, the top ten hold approximately 40% of the sample. The material sequenced was peripheral blood. The receptors originated from a man aged 60 to 75 with active or convalescent COVID-19.

The chain employs TRBV19 and TRBJ2-1; possibly TRBD1 for D (5 bases). The length of the CDR3 is 14 residues. The germline CDR1 and CDR2 sequences are LNHDA and SQIVND (reference sequence). The V gene lost 6 bases and the J gene lost 2 bases, with 11 bases spanning the gap. The CDR3 bases are TGTGCCAGTAGGATGAAGGGGCCCTACAATGAGCAGTTCTTC. Its translation: CASRMKGPYNEQFF.

The gene calls are TRBV6-5 and TRBJ2-2; D gene uncertain. The ends were cut back, 4 bases at V and 5 bases at J, with 8 bases in the middle. This CDR3 comprises 13 residues. The germline CDR1 and CDR2 sequences are MNHEY and SVGAGI. The CDR3 DNA follows: TGTGCCAGCAGTTCAACGAGGACCGGGGAGCTGTTTTTT. It specifies CASSSTRTGELFF.

The gene calls are TRBV5-4 and TRBJ2-4; 9 nucleotides line up with TRBD1. CDR3 length equals 13 residues. Losses at the gene ends were 9 bases for V and 7 bases for J; bases not matched to a gene: 8. Germline V gene data show CDR1 as SGHNT and CDR2 as YYREEE (reference sequence). The CDR3 nucleotides read TGTGCCACCAGAACAGGGGGCATGAACATTCAGTACTTC. Translating gives CATRTGGMNIQYF.

The chain combines TRBV27 with TRBJ1-1; weak D call: TRBD1 (5 bases). Germline-derived CDR1 and CDR2 are MNHEY and SMNVEV (reference sequence). The V end lost 5 bases, the J end lost 4 bases, and 14 bases lay between the germline ends. This CDR3 contains 14 residues. The DNA for the CDR3 is TGTGCCAGCAGTAGCAGGGCCCTTGCCACTGAAGCTTTCTTT. Translating it yields CASSSRALATEAFF.

V usage is TRBV28 and J usage is TRBJ1-5; D possibly corresponds to TRBD1 (5 bases). The V gene's germline CDR1 is MDHEN and CDR2 SYDVKM. The CDR3 spans 16 residues. Between the trimmed V and J ends, which lost 2 bases and 3 bases, there was a span of 14 bases. The CDR3 protein is CASSLQKQALNQPQHF. The CDR3 region has the DNA TGTGCCAGCAGTTTACAGAAACAGGCCCTCAATCAGCCCCAGCATTTT.

The V call is TRBV13, the J call TRBJ2-2; a weak D match, TRBD2 (5 bases). CDR3 size: 16 residues. Germline-derived CDR1 and CDR2 are PRHDT and FYEKMQ (reference sequence). Trimming took 3 bases from V and 1 from J, leaving 12 bases between them. The CDR3 DNA reads TGTGCCAGCAGCTTTCGGACGGGAATGAACACCGGGGAGCTGTTTTTT. It encodes CASSFRTGMNTGELFF. Full variable domain (remainder filled in from reference TRBV13 and TRBJ2-2): AAGVIQSPRHLIKEKRETATLKCYPIPRHDTVYWYQQGPGQDPQFLISFYEKMQSDKGSIPDRFSAQQFSDYHSELNMSSLELGDSALYFCASSFRTGMNTGELFFGEGSRLTVL.

This clone has more than one count but fewer than ten. The chain joins TRBV7-2 to TRBJ1-5; tentatively, D is TRBD1 (6 bases). The germline V and J ends were trimmed by 5 bases and 5 bases, with 16 bases remaining between them. Germline V gives CDR1 SGHTA, CDR2 FQGNSA. This CDR3 comprises 15 residues. The CDR3 DNA reads as TGTGCCAGCAGCCAATGGACAGCAGGGGATCAGCCCCAGCATTTT. Its translation: CASSQWTAGDQPQHF.

This chain joins TRBV19 and TRBJ2-2, with TRBD2 matching over 9 bases. This CDR3 has 17 amino acids. V lost 4 bases and J lost 6; bases outside the gene matches: 12. Germline V gene sequence: CDR1 LNHDA, CDR2 SQIVND (reference sequence). CDR3 loop: CASSRGLAPTYPGELFF. DNA for the CDR3: TGTGCCAGTAGTAGAGGACTAGCGCCAACGTACCCCGGGGAGCTGTTTTTT.

This clone came up a few times. The chain couples TRBV6-2 or TRBV6-3 to TRBJ2-3; 10 bases are a match to TRBD2. This CDR3 is 14 amino acids long. Trimming at V came to 4 bases and at J to 8 bases, leaving 6 bases not matched to a gene. Germline V gives CDR1 MNHEY, CDR2 SVGEGT. The CDR3, as DNA: TGTGCCAGCAGTTTCCAGCGGGAGGGAGGTACGCAGTATTTT. The encoded protein is CASSFQREGGTQYF.

The V and J genes are TRBV5-1 and TRBJ1-1; 7 bases are shared with TRBD1. Germline values: CDR1 SGHRS, CDR2 YFSETQ. V shed 2 bases and J 1 base; nucleotides not matched to a gene: 5. The CDR3 spans 15 residues. The CDR3 loop reads CASSFPDRPNTEAFF. CDR3 DNA: TGCGCCAGCAGCTTCCCGGACAGGCCGAACACTGAAGCTTTCTTT.

Here the CDR3 reads CASSEGGGGQPQHF. The CDR3 DNA reads as TGTGCCAGCAGTGAAGGAGGGGGCGGTCAGCCCCAGCATTTT. The chain uses TRBV2 and TRBJ1-5; TRBD1 matches at 7 bases. The CDR3 extends over 14 amino acids. Germline CDR1 and CDR2: SNHLY and FYNNEI. With 1 base clipped from V and 6 bases from J, the junction kept 3 bases outside the gene matches.

This sequence joins TRBV24-1 and TRBJ2-3; no firm D call. V was cut by 5 bases and J by 0 bases, with 11 bases left in between. The CDR3 extends over 15 amino acids. The germline V gene has CDR1 KGHDR and CDR2 SFDVKD. CDR3 protein: CATSVSDSSTDTQYF. CDR3 nucleotide sequence: TGTGCCACCAGTGTATCAGACTCTAGCACAGATACGCAGTATTTT.

The V call is TRBV20-1, the J call TRBJ1-5, with a possible D match to TRBD1 (6 bases). V lost 3 bases and J lost 7, with 19 bases in between. The CDR3 runs 15 residues. Germline V gene sequence: CDR1 DFQATT, CDR2 SNEGSKA (reference sequence). The CDR3 protein is CSASLSRGTSQPQHF. Written as DNA, the CDR3 is TGCAGTGCTAGTTTGTCGAGGGGGACCAGCCAGCCCCAGCATTTT.

The V and J genes are TRBV29-1 and TRBJ2-2; a weak D match, TRBD1 (6 bases). The length of the CDR3 is 13 residues. Per the germline V gene, CDR1 is SQVTM and CDR2 is ANQGSEA. V dropped 7 bases and J dropped 3 bases, with 12 bases sitting between them. The CDR3: CSARGQYTGELFF. CDR3 nucleotide sequence: TGCAGCGCTAGAGGACAGTACACCGGGGAGCTGTTTTTT.

The genes are TRBV4-2 and TRBJ2-3; 8 bases line up with TRBD2. The V and J ends lost 3 bases and 6 bases, in that order; junction bases with no gene match: 11. This CDR3 contains 16 residues. The germline V gene encodes CDR1 LGHNA and CDR2 YNFKEQ. The CDR3 here is CASSHPGTSQSDTQYF. The CDR3 DNA sequence: TGTGCCAGCAGCCACCCGGGGACTAGTCAGTCCGATACGCAGTATTTT.

This clone came up once. This chain connects TRBV9 to TRBJ1-2, with 8 bases lining up with TRBD1. Germline values: CDR1 SGDLS, CDR2 YYNGEE. Trimming cost V 3 bases and J 7 bases; bases outside gene matches: 8. The CDR3 extends over 14 amino acids. DNA for the CDR3: TGTGCCAGCAGCGGACAGGGGCGGCCCTCTGGCTACACCTTC. It codes for CASSGQGRPSGYTF.

The V gene is TRBV19, the J gene TRBJ1-5; D not resolved. The germline V gene has CDR1 LNHDA and CDR2 SQIVND (reference sequence). V lost 7 bases to trimming and J lost 4 bases, with 23 bases between them. The CDR3 runs 17 residues. CDR3 DNA: TGTGCCAGTAACCTAGGATCAGCGGAGGGCCTAAATCAGCCCCAGCATTTT. This codes for CASNLGSAEGLNQPQHF. Looking up the rest from reference TRBV19 and TRBJ1-5 gives the full variable domain: DGGITQSPKYLFRKEGQNVTLSCEQNLNHDAMYWYRQDPGQGLRLIYYSQIVNDFQKGDIAEGYSVSREKKESFPLTVTSAQKNPTAFYLCASNLGSAEGLNQPQHFGDGTRLSIL.

The chain is built from TRBV7-8 and TRBJ1-5; 10 bases align to TRBD1. The CDR3 is 19 amino acids. Germline V gene sequence: CDR1 SGHVS, CDR2 FQNEAQ. With V trimmed by 1 base and J by 1 base, 10 bases remained unmatched. This CDR3 is CASSLVPGQGRGSNQPQHF. The CDR3 DNA sequence: TGTGCCAGCAGCTTAGTCCCGGGACAGGGGCGGGGGAGCAATCAGCCCCAGCATTTT. Together with reference TRBV7-8 and TRBJ1-5, the CDR3 gives the full variable domain: GAGVSQSPRYKVAKRGQDVALRCDPISGHVSLFWYQQALGQGPEFLTYFQNEAQLDKSGLPSDRFFAERPEGSVSTLKIQRTQQEDSAVYLCASSLVPGQGRGSNQPQHFGDGTRLSIL.